Following are 2 T cell receptor beta chains from one sample sequenced in a study of regulatory T cells in long-lasting Graves disease. The time point is: persistent/refractory GD, antithyroid drugs over 5 years with positive TRAb. Following extraction of RNA from PBMCs, that RNA was used to make the TCR library. The TCR beta library used iRepertoire HTBI primers with Arm-PCR amplification of CDR3. Each CDR3 protein is one row after TCRdb ran MiXCR on the multiplex PCR reads. The data show some 470,000 distinct CDR3 sequences, 20% to 25% seen once. The sequences come from peripheral blood mononuclear cells (PBMCs), collected when the disease was refractory, from a patient treated with antithyroid drugs. Source of these receptors: a female donor with Graves disease.

The table lists this clonotype with a few counts. CDR3 protein: CASSPRTGRRGELFF. DNA of the CDR3: TGTGCCAGCAGCCCCCGGACAGGGCGGCGCGGGGAGCTGTTTTTT. The chain carries TRBV5-6 and TRBJ2-2; 8 bases are shared with TRBD1. Germline values: CDR1 SGHDT, CDR2 YYEEEE. V trimming: 4 bases; J trimming: 7 bases; junction bases outside the gene matches: 9. CDR3 size: 15 residues.

This clonotype showed up many times. The chain couples TRBV3-1 to TRBJ2-7; no clear D gene. Germline V gene lookup returns CDR1 LGHDT and CDR2 YNNKEL (reference sequence). This CDR3 spans 13 amino acids. Trimming stripped 1 base from V and 3 bases from J, with 7 bases between. The DNA for the CDR3 is TGTGCCAGCAGCCAAGTGTCAAGCTACGAGCAGTACTTC. Translation gives CASSQVSSYEQYF.